This T cell receptor (beta chain) was documented in a study of CD8 T cells in Susac syndrome. This clonotype was recorded only once. Trimming took off 4 bases at V and 2 bases at J, with 15 bases between the two ends. Germline V gene lookup returns CDR1 SQVTM and CDR2 ANQGSEA. The CDR3 spans 15 residues. From blood CD8+ and CD4+ T cells, TCR beta sequences were generated. Control patients had untreated stable or active relapsing-remitting multiple sclerosis by revised McDonald criteria. After extraction with the RNeasy kit, about 0.5 to 1 ug of the RNA was reverse transcribed using random hexamers. The immunoSEQ assay covered 54 Vbeta and 13 Jbeta segments for CDR3. Using its own MiXCR run on the immunoSEQ multiplex PCR reads, TCRdb lists one record per CDR3 protein. The sample includes around 200,000 distinct CDR3 sequences, just under 95% of them seen just once.

The chain carries TRBV29-1 and TRBJ2-1, with D perhaps given as TRBD1 or TRBD2 (5 bases each). This TCR derives from a human donor with multiple sclerosis. The source material was CD4+ T cells from PBMCs. CDR3 residues: CSVVRGPFPYNEQFF. The CDR3 DNA reads TGCAGCGTTGTTAGGGGACCTTTCCCCTACAATGAGCAGTTCTTC.